Listed below are T cell receptor beta chains from one sample, sequenced in a study of T cell repertoires in cytomegalovirus infection. TCRdb passed the reads through MiXCR, listing each CDR3 protein once. The sample contains some 280,000 distinct CDR3 sequences, 12% to 15% of which appear only once. The specimen was PBMCs. The receptors derive from a human donor in good health (CMV status not recorded). Some clones in this sample may be carry-over from other donors' samples. The CDR3 runs from the conserved cysteine through the conserved F or W. The D gene is left open where the match is weak. Clone size is stated in some rows and not others, as once, few, many or a class when expanded.

-	13	TRBV20-1	TRBJ2-1	-	CSAMSGSYNEQFF	TGCAGTGCTATGTCAGGCTCCTACAATGAGCAGTTCTTC
-	18	TRBV29-1	TRBJ1-1	-	CSVERWATQGGRGTEAFF	TGCAGCGTTGAAAGGTGGGCGACACAAGGGGGGCGCGGAACTGAAGCTTTCTTT
TRBD2	16	TRBV6-6	TRBJ2-1	-	CASSATGLAVGDEQFF	TGTGCCAGCAGCGCTACGGGACTAGCGGTGGGCGATGAGCAGTTCTTC
TRBD1	13	TRBV18	TRBJ2-7	few	CASSPQGAHEQYF	TGTGCCAGCTCACCACAGGGGGCCCACGAGCAGTACTTC
-	14	TRBV14	TRBJ1-1	many	CASSQDLNPAEAFF	TGTGCCAGCAGCCAAGACCTAAACCCAGCTGAAGCTTTCTTT
TRBD2	13	TRBV7-3	TRBJ2-3	few	CASSFRGVDTQYF	TGTGCCAGCAGCTTCCGGGGGGTAGATACGCAGTATTTT
TRBD1	17	TRBV6-6	TRBJ2-7	few	CASSPASGQHIFYEQYF	TGTGCCAGCAGTCCAGCATCGGGACAGCATATTTTCTACGAGCAGTACTTC
-	14	TRBV10-3	TRBJ2-6	few	CAISDSGGANVLTF	TGTGCCATCAGTGATTCGGGTGGGGCCAACGTCCTGACTTTC
-	15	TRBV6-1	TRBJ2-3	many	CASSEQLAETDTQYF	TGTGCCAGCAGTGAACAACTAGCAGAAACAGATACGCAGTATTTT
TRBD2	14	TRBV14	TRBJ2-1	few	CASSRLAKGNEQFF	TGTGCCAGCAGCCGACTAGCAAAGGGCAATGAGCAGTTCTTC
-	16	TRBV11-2	TRBJ2-6	many	CATLGPQLSGANVLTF	TGTGCCACCCTAGGTCCTCAGCTCTCTGGGGCCAACGTCCTGACTTTC
TRBD1	13	TRBV7-7	TRBJ2-7	-	CASSLVAGGEQYF	TGTGCTAGCAGCTTAGTGGCAGGGGGAGAGCAGTACTTC
-	14	TRBV27	TRBJ1-6	-	CASSFWGNNSPLHF	TGTGCCAGCAGTTTTTGGGGGAACAATTCACCCCTCCACTTT
-	14	TRBV6-2/TRBV6-3	TRBJ2-7	many	CASTDRWGGYEQYF	TGTGCCAGCACCGACAGGTGGGGGGGCTACGAGCAGTACTTC
TRBD2	14	TRBV2	TRBJ2-3	few	CASRGLARPDTQYF	TGTGCCAGCAGGGGACTAGCGCGGCCAGATACGCAGTATTTT
-	17	TRBV7-2	TRBJ2-2	many	CASSLEGRVANTGELFF	TGTGCCAGCAGCTTAGAGGGCAGGGTGGCGAACACCGGGGAGCTGTTTTTT
-	13	TRBV5-6	TRBJ2-3	many	CASSFLGSDTQYF	TGTGCCAGCAGCTTTTTGGGGAGCGATACGCAGTATTTT
TRBD2	15	TRBV20-1	TRBJ2-1	many	CSASLAGVEYNEQFF	TGCAGTGCTAGTTTAGCGGGAGTGGAGTACAATGAGCAGTTCTTC
-	14	TRBV7-2	TRBJ1-1	many	CASSLVRVGTEAFF	TGTGCCAGCAGCTTAGTCAGGGTTGGCACTGAAGCTTTCTTT
-	13	TRBV7-6	TRBJ2-5	-	CASSLGRQESQYF	TGTGCCAGCAGCTTAGGGCGGCAAGAGTCCCAGTACTTC
-	18	TRBV5-1	TRBJ2-3	few	CASSLLRVMAGTDHTQYF	TGCGCCAGCAGCTTGCTACGCGTCATGGCGGGGACTGATCATACGCAGTATTTT
-	13	TRBV6-2/TRBV6-3	TRBJ2-1	many	CASSRDLYNEQFF	TGTGCCAGCAGTAGGGATTTATACAATGAGCAGTTCTTC
-	14	TRBV20-1	TRBJ2-7	-	CSARGQGSSHEQYF	TGCAGTGCGAGAGGGCAGGGCTCTAGCCACGAGCAGTACTTC
TRBD1	12	TRBV19	TRBJ1-1	many	CASNQQGALAFF	TGTGCCAGTAATCAACAGGGGGCATTGGCTTTCTTT
-	14	TRBV7-9	TRBJ1-4	many	CASSLRGENEKLFF	TGTGCCAGCAGCTTGAGGGGAGAAAATGAAAAACTGTTTTTT
-	16	TRBV7-9	TRBJ2-3	many	CASSPYPRTSTDTQYF	TGTGCCAGCAGCCCCTACCCCAGAACTAGCACAGATACGCAGTATTTT
-	12	TRBV14	TRBJ1-4	-	CASGGANEKLFF	TGTGCCAGCGGGGGGGCTAATGAAAAACTGTTTTTT
-	13	TRBV7-8	TRBJ1-1	many	CASIAFRGGEAFF	TGTGCCAGCATCGCTTTTAGAGGGGGTGAAGCTTTCTTT
TRBD2	16	TRBV7-2	TRBJ2-7	many	CASSLGLAGGSYEQYF	TGTGCCAGCAGCTTAGGACTAGCGGGAGGTAGTTACGAGCAGTACTTC
-	15	TRBV7-2	TRBJ2-3	many	CASSLINHRADTQYF	TGTGCCAGCAGCTTAATTAACCACCGGGCAGATACGCAGTATTTT
-	15	TRBV4-1	TRBJ1-4	many	CASSPAGATNEKLFF	TGCGCCAGCAGCCCTGCAGGAGCGACTAATGAAAAACTGTTTTTT
TRBD2	16	TRBV29-1	TRBJ2-7	-	CSVNKRGREGSGEQYF	TGCAGCGTTAACAAAAGAGGGCGGGAGGGCTCCGGCGAGCAGTACTTC
-	14	TRBV6-2/TRBV6-3	TRBJ2-1	-	CASSTTASHNEQFF	TGTGCCAGCAGCACAACCGCGTCGCACAATGAGCAGTTCTTC
TRBD2	14	TRBV12-3/TRBV12-4	TRBJ2-7	many	CASSFGGGLYEQYF	TGTGCCAGCAGTTTTGGCGGGGGGCTCTACGAGCAGTACTTC
-	12	TRBV10-3	TRBJ2-2	few	CAISVGTGELFF	TGTGCCATCAGTGTGGGTACCGGGGAGCTGTTTTTT
-	14	TRBV12-3/TRBV12-4	TRBJ1-2	many	CASTATGTSYGYTF	TGTGCCAGCACCGCAACCGGGACTTCCTATGGCTACACCTTC
TRBD2	15	TRBV11-2	TRBJ2-2	few	CASSSLAGKTGELFF	TGTGCCAGCAGCTCACTAGCGGGAAAAACCGGGGAGCTGTTTTTT
TRBD1	16	TRBV7-3	TRBJ2-5	-	CASASTGDRGRETQYF	TGTGCCAGCGCCTCCACAGGGGACAGGGGACGGGAGACCCAGTACTTC
TRBD1	13	TRBV7-2	TRBJ2-7	many	CASSFTGGYEQYF	TGTGCCAGCAGCTTCACAGGGGGCTACGAGCAGTACTTC
-	15	TRBV7-9	TRBJ2-7	few	CASSPTGTTPYEQYF	TGTGCCAGCAGCCCAACCGGGACAACCCCCTACGAGCAGTACTTC
TRBD1	15	TRBV28	TRBJ2-7	-	CASSLTSQGAREQYF	TGTGCCAGCAGTTTAACGTCACAGGGGGCGAGGGAGCAGTACTTC
-	14	TRBV20-1	TRBJ2-1	-	CSARDRWSYNEQFF	TGCAGTGCTAGGGACAGATGGTCCTACAATGAGCAGTTCTTC
-	17	TRBV3-1	TRBJ2-2	few	CASSQHLPGQHTGELFF	TGTGCCAGCAGCCAACACCTACCGGGACAACACACCGGGGAGCTGTTTTTT
-	14	TRBV5-6	TRBJ2-1	many	CASSLSQAANEQFF	TGTGCCAGCAGCTTGTCCCAAGCGGCCAATGAGCAGTTCTTC
-	17	TRBV28	TRBJ1-5	-	CAGSLLTDRGGNQPQHF	TGTGCCGGCAGTTTATTGACTGATAGGGGCGGCAATCAGCCCCAGCATTTT
-	14	TRBV4-1	TRBJ1-4	many	CASSYSGINEKLFF	TGCGCCAGCAGCTACAGTGGTATAAATGAAAAACTGTTTTTT
-	12	TRBV20-1	TRBJ2-7	few	CSRVKGSGEQYF	TGCAGTCGTGTGAAGGGGTCGGGCGAGCAGTACTTC
TRBD2	15	TRBV7-8	TRBJ2-5	many	CASERLAGPQETQYF	TGTGCCAGCGAGCGACTAGCGGGGCCACAAGAGACCCAGTACTTC
-	17	TRBV7-6	TRBJ2-6	-	CASSPLTAPSGANVLTF	TGTGCCAGCAGCCCCCTGACAGCTCCCTCTGGGGCCAACGTCCTGACTTTC
TRBD2	15	TRBV5-4	TRBJ2-1	few	CASSSLAGARNEQFF	TGTGCCAGCAGCTCACTAGCGGGAGCTCGGAATGAGCAGTTCTTC